These 17 T cell receptor beta chains were all obtained from the same sample, sequenced in a study of vaccination effects on CD4 cells after COVID-19. In the ViraFEST assay, antigen-specific CD4+ clonotypes were identified by expansion after peptide-pool stimulation. Researchers isolated CD4+ T cells once 9 to 11 days of culture had elapsed. Two doses of either BNT162b2 or mRNA-1273 were given to each participant. Sequencing was performed with immunoSEQ multiplex PCR; in TCRdb, only in-frame clones are kept and a portion is missing. The repertoire holds tens of thousands of clones, approximately 81% seen once, with 0.95% to 1.5% in the top ten. Which antigens these TCRs recognize remains unknown. The sequences come from CD4+ T cells from PBMCs cultured with HCoV-229E spike peptides, collected after COVID-19 vaccination. The receptors come from a human donor who received a COVID-19 vaccine.

This chain joins TRBV7-2 and TRBJ1-5; D gene uncertain. V was shortened by 1 base and J by 6 bases, with 10 bases between the two germline ends. Germline CDR1 and CDR2: SGHTA and FQGNSA. This CDR3 comprises 14 residues. The CDR3 here is CASSLGRFSQPQHF. CDR3 nucleotides: TGTGCCAGCAGCTTAGGACGGTTCAGTCAGCCCCAGCATTTT.

The chain has TRBV4-1 and TRBJ1-3; a weak D match, TRBD1 (6 bases). The ends were cut back, 2 bases at V and 0 bases at J, with 20 bases in the middle. Per the germline V gene, CDR1 is MGHRA and CDR2 is YSYEKL. This CDR3 has 19 amino acids. As DNA, the CDR3 is TGCGCCAGCAGCCAACCAACTGGACAGTTAAAAAACTCTGGAAACACCATATATTTT. Translating gives CASSQPTGQLKNSGNTIYF.

V and J are TRBV9 and TRBJ2-7; D not certain. V was trimmed by 3 bases and J by 0 bases, leaving 4 bases between them. The CDR3 length is 12 residues. The V gene's germline CDR1 is SGDLS and CDR2 YYNGEE. CDR3 sequence: CASSANSYEQYV. Here the CDR3 DNA reads TGTGCCAGCAGCGCAAACTCCTACGAGCAGTACGTC.

This clone occurred once. This sequence joins TRBV7-7 and TRBJ2-3, with 9 bases that match TRBD2. Germline V gene sequence: CDR1 SSHAT, CDR2 FNYEAQ (reference sequence). The ends lost 1 base at V and 5 bases at J; junction bases unmatched: 4. CDR3 size: 15 residues. CDR3 residues: CASSLGLADLDTQYF. DNA for the CDR3: TGTGCCAGCAGCTTAGGACTAGCGGATCTAGATACGCAGTATTTT.

The gene calls are TRBV7-7 and TRBJ2-2; TRBD1 or TRBD2 may be the D gene (6 bases each). V lost 5 bases to trimming and J lost 0 bases, with 16 bases between them. The CDR3 contains 17 residues. CDR1 and CDR2 from the germline V gene are SSHAT and FNYEAQ (reference sequence). The DNA for the CDR3 is TGTGCCAGCAGCCCTCCACCGGGGGCCCCGAACACCGGGGAGCTGTTTTTT. It codes for CASSPPPGAPNTGELFF.

This chain connects TRBV24-1 to TRBJ2-3; D might be TRBD2 (5 bases). This CDR3 comprises 16 residues. Trimming shortened V by 3 bases and J by 3 bases, and 15 bases separated the two germline ends. The V gene's germline CDR1 is KGHDR and CDR2 SFDVKD. The CDR3 reads CATSDIKGKRTDTQYF. CDR3 in DNA: TGTGCCACCAGTGATATCAAGGGCAAGCGGACAGATACGCAGTATTTT.

This clone appeared once. The chain carries TRBV21-1 and TRBJ2-7; the DNA was not used to check the table's D call, TRBD2. TRBV21-1 is flagged as a pseudogene. CDR3 length: 15 residues. The CDR3 coding sequence is TGTGCCAGCAAGGGGCGCAGGGCGGGGGATGCTGAGCAGTACGTC. Protein sequence: CASKGRRAGDAEQYV.

CDR3 residues: CASSVGDSLYNEQFF. Here the CDR3 DNA reads TGTGCCAGCAGCGTAGGGGACAGCCTCTACAATGAGCAGTTCTTC. V usage is TRBV9 and J usage is TRBJ2-1; 7 bases are a match to TRBD1. With 0 bases clipped from V and 3 bases from J, the junction kept 3 bases outside the gene matches. Germline CDR1 and CDR2: SGDLS and YYNGEE. The CDR3 loop spans 15 amino acids. Supplemented by reference TRBV9 and TRBJ2-1, the full variable domain reads DSGVTQTPKHLITATGQRVTLRCSPRSGDLSVYWYQQSLDQGLQFLIQYYNGEERAKGNILERFSAQQFPDLHSELNLSSLELGDSALYFCASSVGDSLYNEQFFGPGTRLTVL.

The V call is TRBV2, the J call TRBJ2-2; D gene unclear. This CDR3 has 15 residues. From germline, CDR1 is SNHLY and CDR2 FYNNEI. V was pared by 6 bases and J by 0 bases, with 11 bases between. The chain's CDR3 is CASRRQQANTGELFF. In DNA, the CDR3 is TGTGCCAGCAGGAGGCAGCAGGCGAACACCGGGGAGCTGTTTTTT. Full variable domain (rest looked up from reference TRBV2 and TRBJ2-2): EPEVTQTPSHQVTQMGQEVILRCVPISNHLYFYWYRQILGQKVEFLVSFYNNEISEKSEIFDDQFSVERPDGSNFTLKIRSTKLEDSAMYFCASRRQQANTGELFFGEGSRLTVL.

The genes are TRBV24-1 and TRBJ1-4; 7 bases agree with TRBD1. The V gene's germline CDR1 is KGHDR and CDR2 SFDVKD. V was clipped by 7 bases and J by 6 bases; unmatched bases: 4. The CDR3 runs 13 residues. The CDR3 nucleotides read TGTGCCACCAGCCGGGACAGCCATGAAAAACTGTTTTTT. It encodes CATSRDSHEKLFF.

This clone was observed a few times. J is TRBJ1-1 and V is TRBV29-1; weak D call: TRBD1 (5 bases). Trimming cost V 7 bases and J 1 base, with 10 bases left between them. The germline V gene encodes CDR1 SQVTM and CDR2 ANQGSEA. The CDR3 covers 12 residues. The CDR3 DNA reads TGCAGCGCTGGGACGGGGAACACTGAAGCTTTCTTT. This encodes CSAGTGNTEAFF.

The rearrangement links TRBV7-8 to TRBJ1-4; D is unclear. The V and J ends lost 3 bases and 4 bases respectively, with 9 bases between them. CDR1 is SGHVS, CDR2 FQNEAQ, per germline. The CDR3 has 14 amino acids. In DNA, the CDR3 is TGTGCCAGCAGCTTGTGGGGTGGTAATGAAAAACTGTTTTTT. Its translation: CASSLWGGNEKLFF.

The chain recombines TRBV4-1 with TRBJ1-2; no reliable D call. V was shortened by 0 bases and J by 2 bases, with 7 bases between the two germline ends. Germline assignment: CDR1 MGHRA and CDR2 YSYEKL. The CDR3 spans 14 residues. In nucleotides, the CDR3 is TGCGCCAGCAGCCAAGATGAGAGGAACTATGGCTACACCTTC. This encodes CASSQDERNYGYTF.

The gene calls are TRBV19 and TRBJ1-1; D is perhaps TRBD1 (5 bases). The germline V gene encodes CDR1 LNHDA and CDR2 SQIVND (reference sequence). Between the trimmed V and J ends, which lost 7 bases and 5 bases, there was a span of 14 bases. The length of the CDR3 is 13 residues. This CDR3 is CASTSRVRTEAFF. The CDR3 coding sequence is TGTGCCAGTACCAGCAGGGTGAGGACTGAAGCTTTCTTT.

The chain employs TRBV20-1 and TRBJ2-5; D may be TRBD1 or TRBD2 (5 bases each). This CDR3 has 11 residues. The V end lost 7 bases, the J end lost 2 bases, and 8 bases lay between the germline ends. Germline values: CDR1 DFQATT, CDR2 SNEGSKA (reference sequence). The CDR3 bases are TGCAGTGGCGAGGGGCAAGAGACCCAGTACTTC. Protein: CSGEGQETQYF.

This clone was counted only a few times. This chain links TRBV18 with TRBJ2-5, with TRBD1 identical over 7 bases. Looked up from germline, CDR1 is KGHSH and CDR2 is LQKENI. The CDR3 contains 16 residues. V trimming: 1 base; J trimming: 5 bases; junction bases outside the gene matches: 10. The CDR3 spells CASSPRSRGTWETQYF. Written as DNA, the CDR3 is TGTGCCAGCTCACCACGTAGCAGGGGGACGTGGGAGACCCAGTACTTC.

The chain uses TRBV19 and TRBJ1-6; D not resolved. The CDR3 is 14 amino acids. Per the germline V gene, CDR1 is LNHDA and CDR2 is SQIVND (reference sequence). The ends were cut back, 5 bases at V and 5 bases at J, with 10 bases in the middle. The CDR3: CASSGQPNNSPLHF. Written as DNA, the CDR3 is TGTGCCAGTAGTGGGCAGCCGAATAATTCACCCCTCCACTTT.